This T cell receptor beta chain was observed in a study of human T cells and chemical hapten exposure. Each CDR3 protein gets one entry after TCRdb re-called the RACE reads with MiXCR. The profile shows around 250,000 distinct CDR3 sequences, about 9% of them singletons. The trim removed 3 bases at V and 5 bases at J, leaving 8 bases unmatched. Germline CDR1 SQVTM, CDR2 ANQGSEA. The CDR3 consists of 15 residues. Stated time point: pre-sensitization, week 0. The treatment here: therapeutic diphenylcyclopropenone sensitization with weekly scalp DPC. The study extracted total RNA from unfractionated whole blood.

The clonotype comes from a woman in her thirties or forties with alopecia areata. Some clones in this sample may be carry-over from other donors' samples. The chain recombines TRBV29-1 with TRBJ2-1; TRBD1 matches 9 bases. This specimen consisted of whole blood, obtained in connection with sensitization to the hapten diphenylcyclopropenone (DPC). The CDR3 protein is CSVEGQGYRDNEQFF. The CDR3 DNA reads TGCAGCGTTGAGGGACAGGGTTATAGGGACAATGAGCAGTTCTTC.